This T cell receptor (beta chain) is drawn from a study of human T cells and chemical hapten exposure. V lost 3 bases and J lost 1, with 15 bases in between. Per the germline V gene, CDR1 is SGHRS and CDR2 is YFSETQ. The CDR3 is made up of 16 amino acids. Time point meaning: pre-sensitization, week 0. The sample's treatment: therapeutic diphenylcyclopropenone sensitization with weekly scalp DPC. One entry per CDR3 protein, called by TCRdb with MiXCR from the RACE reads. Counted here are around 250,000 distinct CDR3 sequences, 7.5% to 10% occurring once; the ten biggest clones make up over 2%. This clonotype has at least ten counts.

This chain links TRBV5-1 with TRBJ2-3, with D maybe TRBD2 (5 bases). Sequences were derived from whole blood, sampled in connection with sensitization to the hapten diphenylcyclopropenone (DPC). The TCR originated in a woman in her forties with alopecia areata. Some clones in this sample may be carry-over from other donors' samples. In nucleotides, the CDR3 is TGCGCCAGCAGCTCCTTGCCGGGGTTCGGCACAGATACGCAGTATTTT. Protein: CASSSLPGFGTDTQYF.